These 26 T cell receptor beta chains were all obtained from the same sample, sequenced in a study of blood T cells in healthy people across ages. PCR was performed a second time for about 7 to 12 cycles using a sample-barcoded 5' primer and a J-beta primer mix. A single record per CDR3 protein comes from TCRdb applying MiXCR to the 5' RACE reads. The data show about 640,000 distinct CDR3 sequences, under 70% seen once. The sequencing sample was made of blood. These receptors were obtained from a man between 60 and 70 years old in good health.

The chain uses TRBV29-1 and TRBJ1-4, with 7 positions matching TRBD1. V shed 7 bases and J 7 bases; nucleotides not matched to a gene: 9. Germline V lookup: CDR1 SQVTM, CDR2 ANQGSEA. The CDR3 extends over 13 amino acids. CDR3 region: CSAANRGVEKLFF. DNA of the CDR3: TGCAGCGCGGCAAACAGGGGTGTTGAAAAACTGTTTTTT.

This clonotype was found a few times. The CDR3, as DNA: TGCGCCAGCAGCCAGGGCAAGGCGTATGGGGCCAACGTCCTGACTTTC. It specifies CASSQGKAYGANVLTF. The chain uses TRBV4-1 and TRBJ2-6; D unresolved. The V gene lost 3 bases and the J gene lost 3 bases, with 12 bases spanning the gap. The CDR3 totals 16 residues. Germline V gives CDR1 MGHRA, CDR2 YSYEKL.

The genes are TRBV29-1 and TRBJ2-1; 12 bases match TRBD1. The CDR3 spans 13 residues. The junction had 7 bases not matched to a gene; V was cut back by 6 bases and J by 10 bases. Germline V lookup: CDR1 SQVTM, CDR2 ANQGSEA. The CDR3 DNA reads TGCAGCGTAGCCGGGACAGGGGGCCGGGAGCAGTTCTTC. Its protein is CSVAGTGGREQFF.

The chain employs TRBV11-2 and TRBJ2-1; tentatively, D is TRBD2 (6 bases). The germline CDR1 and CDR2 sequences are SGHAT and FQNNGV. The CDR3 sequence is 13 residues long. Trimming cost V 5 bases and J 7 bases, with 12 bases left between them. For the CDR3, the DNA is TGTGCCAGCAGCCCAGGGACTGTTAATGAGCAGTTCTTC. Translation gives CASSPGTVNEQFF.

This chain uses TRBV11-2 with TRBJ2-1; tentatively, D is TRBD2 (6 bases). Trimming took off 4 bases at V and 0 bases at J, with 10 bases between the two ends. Germline CDR1 is SGHAT and CDR2 is FQNNGV. The CDR3 is 15 residues long. CDR3 coding DNA: TGTGCCAGCAGCTCGGTTAGCGGCTCCTACAATGAGCAGTTCTTC. This gives the protein CASSSVSGSYNEQFF.

The chain combines TRBV4-1 with TRBJ2-1, with 9 bases lining up with TRBD2. In germline, CDR1 is MGHRA, CDR2 YSYEKL. The CDR3 covers 18 residues. Trimming removed 0 bases from V and 0 bases from J; junction bases left unmatched: 6. DNA of the CDR3: TGCGCCAGCAGCCAAGATTCGAAGCGGGGGGACTCCTACAATGAGCAGTTCTTC. This codes for CASSQDSKRGDSYNEQFF.

This chain links TRBV6-1 with TRBJ2-6, with TRBD1 matching 7 bases. Losses at the gene ends were 6 bases for V and 0 bases for J; bases not matched to a gene: 5. The length of the CDR3 is 16 residues. Germline CDR1 MNHNS, CDR2 SASEGT. As DNA, the CDR3 is TGTGCCAGCAGCCCGGGACAGAACTCTGGGGCCAACGTCCTGACTTTC. It encodes CASSPGQNSGANVLTF.

Only a few counts were recorded for this clonotype. This sequence joins TRBV3-1 and TRBJ2-5; 7 nucleotides line up with TRBD2. The V gene's germline CDR1 is LGHDT and CDR2 YNNKEL (reference sequence). Trimming took 0 bases from V and 0 from J; bases not matched to a gene: 7. CDR3 size: 17 residues. The CDR3, as DNA: TGTGCCAGCAGCCAAGATTTCCGGCGGGGGTACCAAGAGACCCAGTACTTC. This translates into CASSQDFRRGYQETQYF.

The gene calls are TRBV12-3 or TRBV12-4 and TRBJ1-2, with a tentative D call TRBD1 (6 bases). Trimming left V 1 base short and J 13 bases short, with 13 bases between. This CDR3 is built from 12 residues. CDR3 loop: CASSLGTVNSTF. DNA of the CDR3: TGTGCCAGCAGTTTAGGGACAGTTAATTCCACCTTC.

The chain has TRBV20-1 and TRBJ2-7; D may be TRBD1 (5 bases). This CDR3 has 13 residues. Germline values: CDR1 DFQATT, CDR2 SNEGSKA (reference sequence). V lost 4 bases to trimming and J lost 3 bases, with 13 bases between them. The CDR3 DNA follows: TGCAGTGCTATCGAGGCAGGGTTCTACGAGCAGTACTTC. This sequence encodes CSAIEAGFYEQYF.

This clonotype was counted only a few times. The J gene is TRBJ2-7, the V gene TRBV29-1; 9 bases align to TRBD1. Germline loops: CDR1 SQVTM, CDR2 ANQGSEA. V trimming: 7 bases; J trimming: 3 bases; junction bases outside the gene matches: 7. This CDR3 contains 13 residues. This CDR3 reads CSARGQGNYEQYF. CDR3 sequence (DNA): TGCAGCGCCAGGGGACAGGGCAACTACGAGCAGTACTTC.

The chain combines TRBV5-1 with TRBJ2-1; unclear D gene. CDR1 is SGHRS, CDR2 YFSETQ, per germline. Trimming stripped 6 bases from V and 5 bases from J, with 18 bases between. This CDR3 has 15 amino acids. The CDR3 loop reads CASKKSEGPHNEQFF. The CDR3 DNA follows: TGCGCCAGCAAAAAGTCGGAAGGGCCCCACAATGAGCAGTTCTTC.

This CDR3 is CASSYRGLAYEQYF. The CDR3 nucleotides read TGTGCCAGCAGTTATAGGGGGTTGGCCTACGAGCAGTACTTC. The chain links TRBV6-6 to TRBJ2-7; possible D gene TRBD1, 6 bases. V gave up 3 bases and J gave up 2 bases, with 11 bases separating them. This CDR3 comprises 14 residues. The germline gives CDR1 MNHNY, CDR2 SVGAGI (reference sequence).

The chain joins TRBV7-9 to TRBJ2-3, with D perhaps TRBD2 (5 bases). Trimming took off 1 base at V and 3 bases at J, with 14 bases between the two ends. This CDR3 has 16 residues. The germline CDR1 and CDR2 sequences are SEHNR and FQNEAQ (reference sequence). CDR3 in amino acids: CASSLVGGRGTDTQYF. DNA of the CDR3: TGTGCCAGCAGCTTAGTGGGTGGACGGGGAACAGATACGCAGTATTTT.

The rearrangement links TRBV5-5 to TRBJ2-7, with D maybe TRBD1 (5 bases). Trimming took 3 bases from V and 2 from J, leaving 9 bases between them. The CDR3 is made up of 13 amino acids. Germline V gives CDR1 SGHKS, CDR2 YYEKEE (reference sequence). This CDR3 reads CASSWGYTYEQYF. The DNA for the CDR3 is TGTGCCAGCAGCTGGGGCTATACCTACGAGCAGTACTTC.

This rearrangement joins TRBV10-2 to TRBJ2-5; 10 bases line up with TRBD2. TRBJ2-7 explains the end of the DNA better; the J call may be wrong. Per the germline V gene, CDR1 is WSHSY and CDR2 is SAAADI. The CDR3 has 15 residues. The CDR3 loop reads CASSEEGLAIYEQYF. The CDR3 DNA reads TGCGCCAGCAGTGAGGAGGGACTAGCGATCTACGAGCAGTACTTC.

The CDR3 nucleotides are TGCAGTGCTAGAGATCAAGGATACGGGGGCCCCTACAATGAGCAGTTCTTC. Its translation: CSARDQGYGGPYNEQFF. The rearrangement links TRBV20-1 to TRBJ2-1; either TRBD1 or TRBD2 may supply D (6 bases each). Germline V gene sequence: CDR1 DFQATT, CDR2 SNEGSKA (reference sequence). The CDR3 is 17 residues long. Trimming pared 0 bases from V and 2 bases from J, leaving 17 bases between.

J is TRBJ2-1 and V is TRBV30; a weak D match, TRBD2 (6 bases). The CDR3 spans 12 residues. Germline loops: CDR1 GTSNPN, CDR2 SVGIG (reference sequence). V was cut by 3 bases and J by 8 bases, with 11 bases left in between. Here the CDR3 DNA reads TGTGCCTGGAGGGGGGGTTCCGATGAGCAGTTCTTC. As protein: CAWRGGSDEQFF. Filled out from reference TRBV30 and TRBJ2-1, the complete variable domain reads SQTIHQWPATLVQPVGSPLSLECTVEGTSNPNLYWYRQAAGRGLQLLFYSVGIGQISSEVPQNLSASRPQDRQFILSSKKLLLSDSGFYLCAWRGGSDEQFFGPGTRLTVL.

The V call is TRBV28, the J call TRBJ2-7; D call uncertain. Germline V CDR1 and CDR2: MDHEN, SYDVKM. Between the trimmed V and J ends, which lost 4 bases and 6 bases, there was a span of 7 bases. This CDR3 is built from 11 residues. The CDR3 here is CASSSPSEQYF. CDR3 nucleotides: TGTGCCAGCAGTTCACCCAGCGAGCAGTACTTC.

The chain combines TRBV12-3 or TRBV12-4 with TRBJ2-1; D remains ambiguous. Trimming pared 6 bases from V and 5 bases from J, leaving 5 bases between. There are 11 residues in the CDR3. CDR3: CASRQDNEQFF. CDR3 DNA sequence: TGTGCCAGCAGGCAAGACAATGAGCAGTTCTTC.

With regard to this clonotype: An end of the junction differs from the germline gene, which may be a read error. CDR3 coding DNA: TGTGCCAGCTCGCCACCATTCCTGCCGAACACTGAAGCTTTCTTT. Amino acids: CASSPPFLPNTEAFF. The rearrangement links TRBV18 to TRBJ1-1; no reliable D call. CDR1 KGHSH and CDR2 LQKENI come from the germline V gene. There are 15 residues in the CDR3.

The V call is TRBV18, the J call TRBJ2-3, with TRBD2 matching 7 bases. The CDR3 has 14 amino acids. Trimming took 2 bases from V and 3 from J; bases not matched to a gene: 2. In germline, CDR1 is KGHSH, CDR2 LQKENI. In nucleotides, the CDR3 is TGTGCCAGCTCACCAACTAGCGCAACAGATACGCAGTATTTT. This gives the protein CASSPTSATDTQYF.

The chain recombines TRBV7-7 with TRBJ2-5; TRBD1 matches at 8 bases. The ends lost 5 bases at V and 7 bases at J; junction bases unmatched: 9. The CDR3 spans 14 residues. From germline, CDR1 is SSHAT and CDR2 FNYEAQ (reference sequence). The CDR3 is CASSSGTGGGTQYF. CDR3 nucleotides: TGTGCCAGCAGCAGCGGAACAGGGGGTGGGACCCAGTACTTC.

The chain combines TRBV20-1 with TRBJ1-6, with unresolved D. V was trimmed by 0 bases and J by 6 bases, leaving 3 bases between them. Germline-derived CDR1 and CDR2 are DFQATT and SNEGSKA (reference sequence). The CDR3 spans 12 residues. The CDR3 DNA follows: TGCAGTGCTAGAGATCCTAATTCACCCCTCCACTTT. This translates into CSARDPNSPLHF.

The rearrangement links TRBV7-3 to TRBJ2-6; D gene uncertain. Germline V lookup: CDR1 SGHTA, CDR2 FQGTGA. V lost 4 bases, J lost 0 bases, and 16 bases lay in between. The CDR3 has 18 residues. CDR3 loop: CASSSAVGRSSGANVLTF. CDR3 sequence (DNA): TGTGCCAGCAGCTCGGCGGTGGGCAGAAGCTCTGGGGCCAACGTCCTGACTTTC.

The chain has TRBV28 and TRBJ1-4; weak D call: TRBD1 (5 bases). CDR3 size: 13 residues. Germline CDR1 and CDR2: MDHEN and SYDVKM. Trimming stripped 8 bases from V and 9 bases from J, with 16 bases between. CDR3 in DNA: TGTGCCAGCTCTTCGGGACGGGCGAAAAAACTGTTTTTT. It encodes CASSSGRAKKLFF.